Listed below are T cell receptor beta chains from one sample, sequenced in a study of CD8 T cells in Susac syndrome. TCRdb analysed the immunoSEQ multiplex PCR reads with MiXCR anew, one entry per CDR3 protein. The sample consists of 200,000 to 250,000 distinct CDR3 sequences, around 90% of them appearing once. The sequencing input was CD8+ T cells from PBMCs. These receptors were collected from a human donor with multiple sclerosis. Both conserved end residues are part of each CDR3. A D gene is named only where the DNA matches it firmly. Clone size, where shown, is once, few, many, or a class for clones that have expanded.

>TRBV4-1|-|few|TRBJ2-7
TGCGCCAGCGCCCCGACCGGTGACAGCTCCTACGAGCAGTACTTC
CASAPTGDSSYEQYF
>TRBV13|TRBD2|once|TRBJ2-2
TGTGCCAGCAGCTACGGGACTAGCGGGAGTGCCGGGGAGCTGTTTTTT
CASSYGTSGSAGELFF
>TRBV19|-|-|TRBJ2-1
TGTGCCAGTAGCCCTTCCGCCCGAGGGTACAATGAGCAGTTCTTC
CASSPSARGYNEQFF
>TRBV9|-|-|TRBJ2-1
TGTGCCAGCAGCGTGGGCCACGGAGGGTTCTTC
CASSVGHGGFF
>TRBV5-4|-|-|TRBJ1-2
TGTGCCGGACTCCGGGAGCCGGGAGGCTACACCTTC
CAGLREPGGYTF
>TRBV15|-|-|TRBJ2-1
TGTGCCACCAGCTCCTATGATGGCCCGTCCTACAATGAGCAGTTCTTC
CATSSYDGPSYNEQFF
>TRBV3-1|TRBD1|-|TRBJ1-6
TGTGCCAGCAGCCAATATAGGGGGCGGTCCGATTCACCCCTCCACTTT
CASSQYRGRSDSPLHF
>TRBV27|-|few|TRBJ1-5
TGTGCCAGCAGCTGGGACGGCAATCAGCCCCAGCATTTT
CASSWDGNQPQHF
>TRBV19|-|-|TRBJ1-2
TGTGCCAGTAGTATGGGGTGGCAACATGGCTACACCTTC
CASSMGWQHGYTF
>TRBV11-2|-|once|TRBJ2-1
TGTGCCAGCAGTGGCCACGCTCCCTTCTACAATGAGCAGTTCTTC
CASSGHAPFYNEQFF